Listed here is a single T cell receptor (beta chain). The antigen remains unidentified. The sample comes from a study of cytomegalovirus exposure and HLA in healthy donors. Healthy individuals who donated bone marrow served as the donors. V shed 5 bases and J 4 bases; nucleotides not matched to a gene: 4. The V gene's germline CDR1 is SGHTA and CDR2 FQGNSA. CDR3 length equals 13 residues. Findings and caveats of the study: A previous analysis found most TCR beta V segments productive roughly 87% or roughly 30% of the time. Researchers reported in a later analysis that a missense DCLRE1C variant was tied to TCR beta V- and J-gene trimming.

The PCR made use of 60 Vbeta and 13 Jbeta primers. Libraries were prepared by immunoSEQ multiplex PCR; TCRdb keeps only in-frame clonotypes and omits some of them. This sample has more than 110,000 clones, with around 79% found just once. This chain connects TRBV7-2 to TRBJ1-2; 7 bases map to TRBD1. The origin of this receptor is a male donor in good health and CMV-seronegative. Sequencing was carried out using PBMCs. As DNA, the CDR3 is TGTGCCAGCAGCCGGGACAGTCTCTATGGCTACACCTTC. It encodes CASSRDSLYGYTF.